This entry lists 26 T cell receptor beta chains sequenced from one sample in a study of glioma-infiltrating T cells after dendritic cell vaccination. Indicated time point: after dendritic cell vaccination, including at tumor progression/relapse. Sequenced by immunoSEQ multiplex PCR; TCRdb stores in-frame clones only, minus some. The repertoire holds roughly 100,000 clones, around 90% seen once, with approximately 2.7% in the top ten. Sequenced here: blood, sampled after dendritic cell vaccination. These receptors came from a human donor with glioblastoma.

The chain links TRBV27 to TRBJ2-4, with D perhaps matching TRBD1 (5 bases). Germline V lookup: CDR1 MNHEY, CDR2 SMNVEV (reference sequence). V was shortened by 2 bases and J by 4 bases, with 15 bases between the two germline ends. This CDR3 has 16 residues. The CDR3 protein is CASSLRGGVKKNIQYF. Here the CDR3 DNA reads TGTGCCAGCAGTTTAAGGGGTGGGGTAAAAAAAAACATTCAGTACTTC.

This clone appeared a few times. The J gene is TRBJ1-2, the V gene TRBV29-1; maybe TRBD1 (5 bases). The V gene lost 6 bases and the J gene lost 0 bases, with 8 bases spanning the gap. From germline, CDR1 is SQVTM and CDR2 ANQGSEA. This CDR3 region has 12 residues. The CDR3 loop is CSVTGSNYGYTF. CDR3 DNA sequence: TGCAGCGTCACAGGTTCTAACTATGGCTACACCTTC.

The chain couples TRBV10-1 to TRBJ2-3; D gene unclear. CDR3 length equals 13 residues. V was pared by 6 bases and J by 0 bases, with 7 bases between. CDR1 is WNHNN, CDR2 SYGVQD, per germline (reference sequence). The CDR3 DNA reads TGCGCCAGCAGCCTCGGGAGCACAGATACGCAGTATTTT. It encodes CASSLGSTDTQYF.

The chain joins TRBV30 to TRBJ1-1; 8 bases map to TRBD1. V lost 2 bases to trimming and J lost 2 bases; unmatched junction nucleotides: 10. CDR3 length: 16 amino acids. Germline CDR1 is GTSNPN and CDR2 is SVGIG (reference sequence). The CDR3 region is CAWSPPGGFSNTEAFF. CDR3 bases: TGTGCCTGGAGTCCCCCAGGGGGCTTTTCAAACACTGAAGCTTTCTTT.

This chain links TRBV5-1 with TRBJ1-4; TRBD1 agrees at 9 bases. The CDR3 loop spans 16 amino acids. The trim removed 4 bases at V and 3 bases at J, leaving 7 bases unmatched. CDR1 and CDR2 (germline): SGHRS, YFSETQ. The CDR3 reads CASSAGQGLANEKLFF. CDR3 DNA: TGCGCCAGCAGCGCGGGACAGGGATTAGCTAATGAAAAACTGTTTTTT.

CDR3 bases: TGTGCCAGTAGTATACGACACAGGGGGCAACGCCAAGAGACCCAGTACTTC. Translating it yields CASSIRHRGQRQETQYF. The rearrangement links TRBV19 to TRBJ2-5, with 9 bases lining up with TRBD1. V gave up 2 bases and J gave up 1 base; unmatched junction bases: 8. The length of the CDR3 is 17 residues. Germline V lookup: CDR1 LNHDA, CDR2 SQIVND (reference sequence).

This sequence joins TRBV7-9 and TRBJ2-5; a weak D match, TRBD2 (5 bases). The germline V gene has CDR1 SEHNR and CDR2 FQNEAQ (reference sequence). The germline V and J ends were trimmed by 3 bases and 2 bases, with 10 bases remaining between them. This CDR3 spans 14 amino acids. In DNA, the CDR3 is TGTGCCAGCAGCTTTGAGGGTACACAAGAGACCCAGTACTTC. Its translation: CASSFEGTQETQYF.

The J gene is TRBJ2-2, the V gene TRBV5-1; a weak D match, TRBD2 (5 bases). V was cut by 0 bases and J by 1 base, with 10 bases left in between. Germline values: CDR1 SGHRS, CDR2 YFSETQ. The CDR3 has 16 residues. The CDR3 nucleotides are TGCGCCAGCAGCTTGGGTGGAGGCCTGAACACCGGGGAGCTGTTTTTT. It specifies CASSLGGGLNTGELFF.

The DNA for the CDR3 is TGTGCCAGTAGGGTACAGGGGGCGCCTGGCTACACCTTC. It specifies CASRVQGAPGYTF. The chain recombines TRBV19 with TRBJ1-2; 9 bases are shared with TRBD1. Trimming cost V 6 bases and J 7 bases; bases outside gene matches: 6. Germline loops: CDR1 LNHDA, CDR2 SQIVND (reference sequence). CDR3 length: 13 amino acids.

The rearrangement links TRBV28 to TRBJ2-1, with 8 bases identical to TRBD2. From germline, CDR1 is MDHEN and CDR2 SYDVKM. The CDR3 length is 15 residues. Trimming took 6 bases from V and 5 from J; bases not matched to a gene: 9. CDR3 residues: CASRTGTSANNEQFF. The CDR3, as DNA: TGTGCCAGCAGGACCGGGACTAGTGCAAACAATGAGCAGTTCTTC.

The chain couples TRBV19 to TRBJ1-3, with D perhaps matching TRBD1 (6 bases). This CDR3 spans 17 amino acids. The germline V and J ends were trimmed by 3 bases and 0 bases, with 15 bases remaining between them. Germline loops: CDR1 LNHDA, CDR2 SQIVND (reference sequence). Here the CDR3 reads CASSMTAGTNSGNTIYF. The CDR3 DNA sequence: TGTGCCAGTAGTATGACCGCCGGGACAAACTCTGGAAACACCATATATTTT.

V gene TRBV6-5 combines with J gene TRBJ2-1; TRBD2 might be the D (6 bases). Germline assignment: CDR1 MNHEY and CDR2 SVGAGI. The V and J ends lost 11 bases and 0 bases respectively, with 17 bases between them. The CDR3 is 15 residues long. The CDR3 sequence is CASTGSGPSYNEQFF. The CDR3 DNA reads as TGTGCCTCGACCGGGAGCGGACCCTCCTACAATGAGCAGTTCTTC.

Worth noting for this clone: Other DNA sequences from this sample encode an identical CDR3 as well. V gene TRBV6-5 combines with J gene TRBJ2-7, with 7 bases fitting TRBD1. V was pared by 11 bases and J by 2 bases, with 12 bases of the junction left unmatched. This CDR3 has 14 residues. CDR1 is MNHEY and CDR2 is SVGAGI in the germline V gene. Here the CDR3 reads CASSRQGLTYEQYF. The DNA of the CDR3 is TGTGCCTCATCCCGACAGGGCCTGACCTACGAGCAGTACTTC.

This sequence joins TRBV5-5 and TRBJ2-5; 11 nucleotides line up with TRBD1. This CDR3 has 15 residues. In germline, CDR1 is SGHKS, CDR2 YYEKEE (reference sequence). V dropped 5 bases and J dropped 5; count of bases not matched to a gene: 8. The CDR3 loop reads CASSRDRGYGETQYF. DNA of the CDR3: TGTGCCAGCAGTCGGGACAGGGGGTATGGGGAGACCCAGTACTTC. Supplemented by reference TRBV5-5 and TRBJ2-5, the full variable domain reads DAGVTQSPTHLIKTRGQQVTLRCSPISGHKSVSWYQQVLGQGPQFIFQYYEKEERGRGNFPDRFSARQFPNYSSELNVNALLLGDSALYLCASSRDRGYGETQYFGPGTRLLVL.

The CDR3 protein is CASSQVAGGPGELFF. The DNA for the CDR3 is TGCGCCAGCAGCCAAGTGGCGGGAGGGCCCGGGGAGCTGTTTTTT. The chain couples TRBV4-1 to TRBJ2-2; 9 bases match TRBD2. Per the germline V gene, CDR1 is MGHRA and CDR2 is YSYEKL. V lost 1 base to trimming and J lost 6 bases; unmatched junction nucleotides: 3. The CDR3 is 15 residues long.

CDR3 DNA sequence: TGTGCCAGCAGTGAACAGGGCCATACGCAGTATTTT. Its protein product is CASSEQGHTQYF. The V call is TRBV6-1, the J call TRBJ2-3, with a possible D match to TRBD1 (5 bases). Trimming cost V 2 bases and J 7 bases, with 7 bases left between them. The CDR3 runs 12 residues. Per the germline V gene, CDR1 is MNHNS and CDR2 is SASEGT.

Turning to this clone: One end of the junction varies from germline; a read error may be responsible. Other DNA sequences of this sample code for an identical CDR3. V usage is TRBV19 and J usage is TRBJ1-6; 7 nucleotides line up with TRBD1. In germline, CDR1 is LNHDA, CDR2 SQIVND (reference sequence). CDR3 length: 19 residues. The DNA of the CDR3 is TGTGCCAGTAGTATAGACCGACTGTCAGGGGGAACCTATAATTCCCCCCTCCACTTT. Translation: CASSIDRLSGGTYNSPLHF.

This chain joins TRBV30 and TRBJ1-2; possibly TRBD1 for D (5 bases). The CDR3 runs to 13 residues. Trimming took 0 bases from V and 4 from J, leaving 9 bases between them. Germline V gene lookup returns CDR1 GTSNPN and CDR2 SVGIG (reference sequence). CDR3 amino acids: CAWSVLQGYGYTF. CDR3 nucleotides: TGTGCCTGGAGTGTGTTGCAGGGCTATGGCTACACCTTC. The whole variable domain, filled in from reference TRBV30 and TRBJ1-2, reads SQTIHQWPATLVQPVGSPLSLECTVEGTSNPNLYWYRQAAGRGLQLLFYSVGIGQISSEVPQNLSASRPQDRQFILSSKKLLLSDSGFYLCAWSVLQGYGYTFGSGTRLTVV.

The V call is TRBV7-2, the J call TRBJ2-7; D perhaps matches TRBD1 (6 bases). This CDR3 is built from 14 residues. CDR1 SGHTA and CDR2 FQGNSA come from the germline V gene. The V end was cut by 3 bases, the J end by 5 bases, with 14 bases between. The CDR3 spells CASSLIQGTHEQYF. CDR3 DNA: TGTGCCAGCAGCTTGATACAGGGTACCCACGAGCAGTACTTC.

J is TRBJ1-1 and V is TRBV5-5; 11 nucleotides match TRBD1. J lost 2 bases, V lost 3 bases, and 3 bases had no gene match. CDR3 size: 15 residues. Per the germline V gene, CDR1 is SGHKS and CDR2 is YYEKEE (reference sequence). CDR3 in DNA: TGTGCCAGCAGCTGGGGACAGGGGGTAAACACTGAAGCTTTCTTT. Amino acids: CASSWGQGVNTEAFF. The whole variable domain, filled in from reference TRBV5-5 and TRBJ1-1, reads DAGVTQSPTHLIKTRGQQVTLRCSPISGHKSVSWYQQVLGQGPQFIFQYYEKEERGRGNFPDRFSARQFPNYSSELNVNALLLGDSALYLCASSWGQGVNTEAFFGQGTRLTVV.

The chain recombines TRBV19 with TRBJ2-3; 7 nucleotides match TRBD1. CDR3 size: 12 residues. V dropped 8 bases and J dropped 4; count of bases not matched to a gene: 3. Looked up from germline, CDR1 is LNHDA and CDR2 is SQIVND (reference sequence). In nucleotides, the CDR3 is TGTGCCAGTGGAACAGGGGCAGATACGCAGTATTTT. Protein: CASGTGADTQYF.

This sequence joins TRBV11-3 and TRBJ1-1, with a weak D call TRBD1 (5 bases). In germline, CDR1 is SGHNT, CDR2 YENEEA. The CDR3 totals 13 residues. V was trimmed by 6 bases and J by 4 bases, leaving 12 bases between them. CDR3 bases: TGTGCCAGCAGGGGTCACAGGACCACTGAAGCTTTCTTT. It codes for CASRGHRTTEAFF.

Only one count was recorded for this clone. This sequence joins TRBV9 and TRBJ2-1, with D possibly TRBD2 on 6 matching bases. The CDR3 extends over 16 amino acids. Germline V gives CDR1 SGDLS, CDR2 YYNGEE. V was clipped by 1 base and J by 3 bases, with 14 bases between them. The CDR3 DNA reads TGTGCCAGCAGCGTAATCACTGTCGGGGGCTACAATGAGCAGTTCTTC. Its translation: CASSVITVGGYNEQFF.

This clone was counted a single time. The chain carries TRBV7-3 and TRBJ1-1, with D uncertain. The germline V gene has CDR1 SGHTA and CDR2 FQGTGA. The CDR3 covers 14 residues. The V end lost 5 bases, the J end lost 0 bases, and 10 bases lay between the germline ends. CDR3 in DNA: TGTGCCAGCAGCCTCCAGGCACTGAACACTGAAGCTTTCTTT. Amino acids: CASSLQALNTEAFF.

The rearrangement links TRBV25-1 to TRBJ1-5; 9 positions agree with TRBD1. The CDR3 runs 14 residues. V dropped 8 bases and J dropped 6; count of bases not matched to a gene: 8. CDR1 is MGHDK, CDR2 SYGVNS, per germline. CDR3 protein: CASSRTGEGQPQHF. CDR3 nucleotides: TGTGCCAGCTCGCGGACAGGGGAGGGTCAGCCCCAGCATTTT.

The rearrangement uses TRBV29-1 and TRBJ1-1, with D tentatively TRBD1 (6 bases). The germline V gene encodes CDR1 SQVTM and CDR2 ANQGSEA. The CDR3 length is 14 residues. Trimming pared 4 bases from V and 7 bases from J, leaving 19 bases between. CDR3 residues: CSVVMPGGVGEAFF. The CDR3 DNA sequence: TGCAGCGTTGTTATGCCGGGGGGCGTTGGTGAAGCTTTCTTT.